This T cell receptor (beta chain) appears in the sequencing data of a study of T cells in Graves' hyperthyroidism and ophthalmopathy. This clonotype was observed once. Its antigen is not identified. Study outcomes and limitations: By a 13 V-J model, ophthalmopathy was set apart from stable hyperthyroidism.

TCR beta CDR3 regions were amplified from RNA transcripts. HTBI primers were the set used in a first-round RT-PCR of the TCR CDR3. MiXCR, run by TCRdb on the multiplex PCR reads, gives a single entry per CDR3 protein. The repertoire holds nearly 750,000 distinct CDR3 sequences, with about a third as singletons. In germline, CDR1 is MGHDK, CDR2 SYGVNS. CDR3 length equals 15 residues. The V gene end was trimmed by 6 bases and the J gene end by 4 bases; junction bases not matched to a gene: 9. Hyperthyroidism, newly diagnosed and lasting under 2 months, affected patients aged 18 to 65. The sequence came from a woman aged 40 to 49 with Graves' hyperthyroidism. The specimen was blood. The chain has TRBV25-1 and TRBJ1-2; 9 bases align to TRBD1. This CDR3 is CASSHRDRASYGYTF. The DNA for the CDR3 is TGTGCCAGCAGCCATAGGGACAGGGCGTCCTATGGCTACACCTTC.